This is a list of T cell receptor beta chains from one sample in a study of T cell repertoires in cytomegalovirus infection. From the reads, TCRdb called clonotypes with MiXCR, one entry per CDR3 protein. The sample lists 750,000 to 900,000 distinct CDR3 sequences, 25% to 35% occurring once. Their target antigens are unknown. The input for sequencing was cultured CD8+ T cells from PBMCs, taken from culture after CMV antigen stimulation. The receptors stem from a human donor in good health (CMV status not recorded). Some clones in this sample may be carry-over from other donors' samples. The CDR3 runs from the conserved cysteine through the conserved F or W. The D gene is left open where the match is weak. Where a row states a size, it is once, few, many or the class of an expanded clone; other rows omit it.

clone size	V gene	D gene	J gene	CDR3 protein	CDR3 DNA
NA	TRBV13	NA	TRBJ2-7	CASSWGTGAEQYF	TGTGCCAGCAGCTGGGGGACGGGGGCCGAGCAGTACTTC
NA	TRBV4-1	NA	TRBJ1-1	CASSQAEWAEAFF	TGCGCCAGCAGCCAAGCTGAGTGGGCTGAAGCTTTCTTT
few	TRBV20-1	NA	TRBJ1-2	CSALKGGDGYTF	TGCAGTGCACTGAAGGGGGGAGATGGCTACACCTTC
NA	TRBV29-1	TRBD2	TRBJ2-2	CSGFSGGPSGELFF	TGCAGCGGATTTAGCGGGGGGCCCTCCGGGGAGCTGTTTTTT
NA	TRBV13	NA	TRBJ2-7	CASSLGQHQYF	TGTGCCAGCAGCTTAGGTCAGCACCAATACTTC
NA	TRBV6-1	NA	TRBJ1-1	CAVGGPNTEAFF	TGTGCCGTCGGGGGTCCGAACACTGAAGCTTTCTTT
few	TRBV12-3/TRBV12-4	NA	TRBJ2-5	CASSFPGARETQYF	TGTGCCAGCAGTTTCCCGGGCGCCAGGGAGACCCAGTACTTC
few	TRBV6-1	NA	TRBJ2-4	CASSGGGGERWKNIQYF	TGTGCCAGCAGTGGGGGGGGGGGCGAGAGATGGAAGAACATTCAGTACTTC
NA	TRBV12-3/TRBV12-4	TRBD1	TRBJ2-7	CASSLPGQSHEQYF	TGTGCCAGCAGTCTGCCGGGACAGTCCCACGAGCAGTACTTC
NA	TRBV20-1	NA	TRBJ2-7	CSARWGFYEQYF	TGCAGTGCTAGGTGGGGCTTCTACGAGCAGTACTTC
NA	TRBV4-1	TRBD1	TRBJ1-2	CASSQMTGEYGYTF	TGCGCCAGCAGCCAAATGACAGGGGAATATGGCTACACCTTC
few	TRBV7-8	TRBD2	TRBJ2-5	CASSFRDYKETQYF	TGTGCCAGCAGCTTCCGGGACTACAAAGAGACCCAGTACTTC
NA	TRBV24-1	NA	TRBJ2-5	CATSDLRSGKETQYF	TGTGCCACCAGTGATTTGCGTTCGGGGAAAGAGACCCAGTACTTC
NA	TRBV7-9	NA	TRBJ1-2	CASSSAIYGYTF	TGTGCCAGCAGCTCAGCCATCTATGGCTACACCTTC
many	TRBV7-6	TRBD2	TRBJ2-3	CASSPPYTAGEGSDTQYF	TGTGCCAGCAGCCCACCATATACAGCGGGGGAAGGCTCAGATACGCAGTATTTT
NA	TRBV4-1	NA	TRBJ2-2	CASSQDVGSDVELFF	TGCGCCAGCAGCCAAGATGTGGGATCGGATGTGGAGCTGTTTTTT
NA	TRBV10-3	NA	TRBJ1-5	CAISESISASRNQPQHF	TGTGCCATCAGTGAGTCGATCTCCGCCAGCCGAAATCAGCCCCAGCATTTT
NA	TRBV27	NA	TRBJ2-5	CASSFWAGAETQYF	TGTGCCAGCAGTTTTTGGGCAGGGGCAGAGACCCAGTACTTC
many	TRBV7-2	NA	TRBJ2-3	CASSLGVLESYRADTQYF	TGTGCCAGCAGCTTAGGCGTTCTTGAGTCCTATAGAGCAGATACGCAGTATTTT
NA	TRBV4-1	NA	TRBJ2-1	CASSQDRDMQFF	TGCGCCAGCAGCCAAGATAGGGACATGCAGTTCTTC
NA	TRBV12-3/TRBV12-4	NA	TRBJ1-1	CASSSDGTGPEAFF	TGTGCCAGCAGTTCCGACGGGACCGGGCCCGAAGCTTTCTTT
many	TRBV11-2	NA	TRBJ2-4	CASSLSLLVSSSDSDIQYF	TGTGCCAGCAGCTTAAGTCTTCTGGTCTCCTCCTCGGACAGCGACATTCAGTACTTC
few	TRBV6-2/TRBV6-3	NA	TRBJ2-6	CASSYEDSVYSGANVLTF	TGTGCCAGCAGTTACGAGGACAGCGTATACTCTGGGGCCAACGTCCTGACTTTC
NA	TRBV7-4	TRBD1	TRBJ1-4	CASSLAIGQGRGEKLFF	TGTGCCAGCAGCTTAGCTATAGGACAGGGTCGCGGTGAAAAACTGTTTTTT
NA	TRBV5-4	TRBD2	TRBJ2-1	CASSDENGLAGIYEQFF	TGTGCCAGCAGCGATGAAAACGGACTAGCGGGGATCTATGAGCAGTTCTTC
few	TRBV2	NA	TRBJ1-3	CASSFRDRSGNTIYF	TGTGCCAGCAGTTTTCGGGACCGCTCTGGAAACACCATATATTTT
few	TRBV6-1	TRBD2	TRBJ2-3	CASSAGTSINTDTQYF	TGTGCCAGCAGTGCCGGGACTAGCATAAACACAGATACGCAGTATTTT
NA	TRBV7-6	TRBD2	TRBJ2-3	CASSLDGGSPDTQYF	TGTGCCAGCAGCTTAGACGGGGGGAGCCCAGATACGCAGTATTTT
NA	TRBV7-9	NA	TRBJ1-4	CASRPGGDYLNEKLFF	TGTGCCAGCAGGCCCGGAGGGGACTACCTTAATGAAAAACTGTTTTTT
many	TRBV7-2	TRBD2	TRBJ2-3	CASSSGTSGVHTDTQYF	TGTGCCAGCAGCTCCGGGACTAGCGGGGTTCACACAGATACGCAGTATTTT
NA	TRBV7-9	NA	TRBJ1-3	CASSPFTGNTIYF	TGTGCCAGCAGCCCATTTACGGGAAACACCATATATTTT
few	TRBV19	NA	TRBJ1-5	CASSIAGLGNQPQHF	TGTGCCAGTAGTATTGCAGGCCTGGGCAATCAGCCCCAGCATTTT
NA	TRBV7-3	NA	TRBJ2-5	CASSSTGMEETQYF	TGTGCCAGCAGCTCTACAGGGATGGAAGAGACCCAGTACTTC
NA	TRBV12-3/TRBV12-4	NA	TRBJ2-7	CASSFGEWSGYEQYF	TGTGCCAGCAGTTTCGGTGAGTGGTCAGGGTACGAGCAGTACTTC
NA	TRBV7-9	TRBD2	TRBJ2-1	CASSRPLAGNYNEQFF	TGTGCCAGCAGCCGCCCACTAGCGGGGAATTACAATGAGCAGTTCTTC